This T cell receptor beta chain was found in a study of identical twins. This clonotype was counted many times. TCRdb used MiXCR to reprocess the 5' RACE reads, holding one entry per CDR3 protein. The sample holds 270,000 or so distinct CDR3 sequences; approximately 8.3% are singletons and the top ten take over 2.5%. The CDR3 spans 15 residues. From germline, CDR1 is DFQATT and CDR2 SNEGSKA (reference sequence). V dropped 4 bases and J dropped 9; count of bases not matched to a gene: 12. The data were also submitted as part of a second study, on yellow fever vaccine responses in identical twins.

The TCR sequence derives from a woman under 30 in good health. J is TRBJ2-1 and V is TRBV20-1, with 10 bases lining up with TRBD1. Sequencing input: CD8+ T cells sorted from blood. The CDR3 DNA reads TGCAGTGCTAACGGACAGGGGGGCGATGTAGGTGAGCAGTTCTTC. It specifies CSANGQGGDVGEQFF.